This TCR beta chain derives from a study of cytomegalovirus exposure and HLA in healthy donors. Vbeta (60) and Jbeta (13) primers were used in the PCR. Clones were read by immunoSEQ multiplex PCR, and TCRdb kept only the in-frame ones, dropping some. The sample contains about 170,000 clones, approximately 80% of which appear only once. Concerning this clone itself: The antigen is undetermined.

This CDR3 comprises 14 residues. Study-wide points: Other equally common chains were less clonally expanded than HLA-associated TCR beta chains, a later analysis showed.

The rearrangement links TRBV21-1 to TRBJ2-1; TRBD2 is taken as the D call from the table, unchecked against the DNA. TRBV21-1 is listed as a pseudogene. The sequencing sample was made of PBMCs. This clonotype was sampled from a woman between 50 and 59 years old in good health and CMV-seronegative. The CDR3 is CASSNCCGIPKRFF. The CDR3 nucleotides read TGTGCCAGCAGCAATTGTTGCGGGATCCCCAAACGGTTCTTC.